This TCR beta chain originates from a study of cytomegalovirus exposure and HLA in healthy donors. Study-wide results and limits: Reports credit the classifier with highly specific, highly sensitive diagnosis of cytomegalovirus status. Evidence from a later analysis indicated that most CMV-associated TCR beta chains looked HLA-restricted.

The CDR3 covers 14 residues. CDR1 and CDR2 from the germline V gene are MNHEY and SVGAGI. V was shortened by 0 bases and J by 2 bases, with 7 bases between the two germline ends. PCR used 60 Vbeta primers and 13 Jbeta primers. In the original analysis: A later analysis tallied approximately 80 million unique TCR beta chains, around 10 million of them shared. Profiling relied on immunoSEQ multiplex PCR, and the TCRdb table lists in-frame clones only, not all of them. Clone size and the V and J calls come from that table; the DNA yielded D and trimming. The table records 90,000 to 100,000 clones, over 60% of them present only once. Comment on this clone: Its antigen is as yet unknown.

The genes are TRBV6-5 and TRBJ1-2; D ambiguous. The sample taken for sequencing was PBMCs. This receptor was taken from a boy aged 5-17 years in good health and CMV-seropositive. CDR3 loop: CASSYSGLNYGYTF. CDR3 nucleotides: TGTGCCAGCAGTTACTCCGGTCTAAACTATGGCTACACCTTC.